This TCR beta chain was found in a study of blood T cell repertoires in COVID-19. Repertoires were generated with immunoSEQ multiplex PCR, while TCRdb's copy carries only in-frame clones and drops some. The data show 70,000 to 100,000 clones, with around nine tenths seen just once and over 2.5% held by the top ten. A remark on this clone: The junction does not match germline at one end; this may be a read error.

The germline CDR1 and CDR2 sequences are GTSNPN and SVGIG (reference sequence). The CDR3 is 11 amino acids. This clonotype originated in a woman over 75 with acute or convalescent COVID-19. V is TRBV30 and J is TRBJ2-7; 8 bases match TRBD1. Sequencing used peripheral blood. As DNA, the CDR3 is TGTGCCTGGAGTGTAGGGACAGGTTTAAGTTTC. This encodes CAWSVGTGLSF.